This is a list of T cell receptor beta chains from one sample in a study of blood T cell repertoires in COVID-19. Some clones are missing from TCRdb's copy, which holds only in-frame ones; the method was immunoSEQ multiplex PCR. Of about 390,000 clones in the sample, approximately 90% are singletons; the top ten hold roughly a tenth. Sequenced input: PBMCs or T cells enriched from blood (not recorded which). The source of these receptors is a woman aged 45-60 years who had recovered from COVID-19. The CDR3 runs from the conserved cysteine through the conserved F or W.

TRBV6-1	TRBJ1-6	CASSEVTTNHIGSPLHF
TRBV11-2	TRBJ1-2	CASSLGGTDYGYTF
TRBV4-3	TRBJ1-2	CASSQHGDSLGYGYTF
TRBV5-1	TRBJ2-2	CASSLVEAGELFF
TRBV9	TRBJ1-3	CASSVAVAGNTIYF
TRBV4-1	TRBJ2-7	CASSQGDRGLTHYEQYF
TRBV27	TRBJ1-2	CASGAGPGQLYGYTF
TRBV27	TRBJ1-4	CASRLIRDRNGVLFF
TRBV4-3	TRBJ1-2	CASSQDLNRYHYGYTF
TRBV19	TRBJ1-1	CASEPDRRRTEAFF
TRBV19	TRBJ2-7	CASSDLAGSYEQYF
TRBV3-1/TRBV3-2	TRBJ2-7	CASRLTGGSYEQYF
TRBV7-8	TRBJ1-4	CASSLAPGYDEKLFF
TRBV2	TRBJ1-2	CASIREQYGYTF
TRBV27	TRBJ2-1	CASSFYRDTNEQFF
TRBV7-2	TRBJ1-2	CASKNRGNYGYTF
TRBV25-1	TRBJ1-3	CASSARDRVSGNTIYF
TRBV7-9	TRBJ2-2	CASSLDRRPGELFF
TRBV7-9	TRBJ2-2	CASSSTGTGDTGELFF
TRBV5-1	TRBJ1-5	CASSLDGVGNQPQHF
TRBV7-9	TRBJ1-2	CASSLATGSGYTF
TRBV6-5	TRBJ2-4	CASRDRVNIQYF
TRBV6-5	TRBJ2-7	CASSYGLSYEQYF
TRBV4-1	TRBJ1-5	CASSQDRASNQPQHF
TRBV10-3	TRBJ2-5	CAISIDREETQYF
TRBV28	TRBJ2-7	CASSSPQGRGYEQYF
TRBV28	TRBJ1-3	CASSFSGILSGNTIYF
TRBV4-1	TRBJ2-1	CASGRYNEQFF
TRBV6-5	TRBJ1-1	CASILTGEEAFF
TRBV3-1/TRBV3-2	TRBJ2-2	CASSRDLRQVVLLAGELFF
TRBV15	TRBJ2-2	CATSRADQGAGELFF
TRBV24-1	TRBJ1-4	CATSETTGKLFF
TRBV7-3	TRBJ2-5	CASSLTRTDQETQYF
TRBV5-1	TRBJ1-1	CASKVAGADTEAFF
TRBV18	TRBJ1-6	CASSLSGQYNSPLHF
TRBV27	TRBJ1-1	CASSSLGTGETEAFF
TRBV4-2	TRBJ2-7	CASSQEGTLEQYF
TRBV28	TRBJ1-5	CASSLNRGPPQPQHF
TRBV19	TRBJ1-4	CASRKITSTNEKLFF
TRBV19	TRBJ2-2	CASSFLGGQTVFPGELFF
TRBV7-6	TRBJ2-7	CASSEQGYEQYF
TRBV4-1	TRBJ2-1	CASSLQIRGEQFF
TRBV7-2	TRBJ2-1	CASSLAGGPYEQFF
TRBV5-1	TRBJ1-1	CASSFAGPISLNTEAFF
TRBV9	TRBJ2-1	CASRWTSYNEQFF
TRBV11-2	TRBJ2-2	CASSVRLAANTGELFF
TRBV3-1/TRBV3-2	TRBJ1-3	CASSLPPGRGAGNTIYF
TRBV2	TRBJ1-2	CASSEVSSYGYTF
TRBV4-1	TRBJ2-1	CASSHPQGGEDEQFF
TRBV7-2	TRBJ2-2	CASSFWMEDTGELFF
TRBV2	TRBJ1-1	CASSERVSRRGAFF
TRBV25-1	TRBJ2-5	CASSDMGRLKETQYF
TRBV2	TRBJ1-5	CASSSPQGASNQPQHF
TRBV2	TRBJ2-6	CASSDRVAGANVLTF
TRBV3-1/TRBV3-2	TRBJ2-7	CASSQPPLGLAGVFDEQYF
TRBV21-1	TRBJ2-5	CASSSRTGPETQYF
TRBV19	TRBJ1-2	CASTLAAGTGVRYTF
TRBV28	TRBJ1-4	CASSFSGQGGNEKLFF
TRBV29-1	TRBJ2-7	CSVGPDRGHEQYF